The TCR beta chain described here comes from a study of read filtering for tumor transcriptome and immune sequencing. Study information: Revised staging placed roughly eight patients in R-ISS I, around 15 in II, six or seven in III. DNase treatment preceded whole-transcriptome library preparation.

This clonotype was picked up a small number of times. This may arise from a read error, as a much more abundant clone is one base away. The conserved phenylalanine or tryptophan is not found at the CDR3 terminus, so this likely reflects a read error. CDR1 and CDR2 (germline): LNHDA, SQIVND (reference sequence). The CDR3 runs 13 residues. The V end lost 3 bases, the J end lost 1 base, and 7 bases lay between the germline ends. From approximately 430 ng of RNA, a library with molecular barcoded alpha/delta and beta/gamma adaptors was made. Each CDR3 protein gets one entry after TCRdb re-called the reads with MiXCR. The sample has around 140,000 distinct CDR3 sequences; about 13% are singletons.

The chain is built from TRBV19 and TRBJ2-7; D could derive from TRBD1 or TRBD2 (5 bases each). Material for sequencing was a population of CD138-negative cells sorted from bone marrow. The TCR comes from a donor at least 40 years old with multiple myeloma. The chain's CDR3 is CASSIGGSYEQYL. Written as DNA, the CDR3 is TGTGCCAGTAGTATTGGGGGTTCCTACGAGCAGTACCTC.